This TCR beta chain was observed in a study of T cell changes during pregnancy in multiple sclerosis. Profiled with immunoSEQ multiplex PCR; TCRdb holds only in-frame clones, not every one. In the table there are 75,000 to 90,000 clones, about 92% of which are singletons. V gave up 3 bases and J gave up 3 bases, with 12 bases separating them. This CDR3 has 16 residues. Per germline, CDR1 SGHTA and CDR2 FQGNSA. The genes are TRBV7-2 and TRBJ1-6; weak D call: TRBD1 (5 bases). The TCR sequence derives from a female donor with multiple sclerosis, enrolled in a pregnancy study. Sequenced material: CD4+ T cells from peripheral blood mononuclear cells, taken before pregnancy. The CDR3 DNA reads as TGTGCCAGCAGCTTCCCTCGACAGATCTATAATTCACCCCTCCACTTT. Its protein is CASSFPRQIYNSPLHF.